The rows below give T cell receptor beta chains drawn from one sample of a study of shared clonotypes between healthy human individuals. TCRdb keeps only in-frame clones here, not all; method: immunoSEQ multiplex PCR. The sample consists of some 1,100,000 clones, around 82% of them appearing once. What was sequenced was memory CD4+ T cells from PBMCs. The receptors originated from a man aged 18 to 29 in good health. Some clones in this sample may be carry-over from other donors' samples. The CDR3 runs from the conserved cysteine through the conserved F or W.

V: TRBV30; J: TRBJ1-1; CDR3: CAWSSDRDRRAFF
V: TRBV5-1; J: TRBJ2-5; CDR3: CASSLEWEIQYF
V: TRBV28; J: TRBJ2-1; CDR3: CVSSTYRTGTGRYNEQFF
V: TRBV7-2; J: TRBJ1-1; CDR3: CASSPARTEAFF
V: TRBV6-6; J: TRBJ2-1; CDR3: CASSLQGVGFF
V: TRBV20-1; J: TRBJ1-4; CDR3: CSARSQEKLFF
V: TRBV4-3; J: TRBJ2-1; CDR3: CASSRRGSESYNEQFF
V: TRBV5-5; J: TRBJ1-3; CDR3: CASSSSDTSSGNTIYF
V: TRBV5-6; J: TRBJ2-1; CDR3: CASSGMTGGAYNEQFF
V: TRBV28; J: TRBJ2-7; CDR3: CASTNTGDWHEQYF
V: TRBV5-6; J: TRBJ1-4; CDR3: CASSPIGGGEKLFF
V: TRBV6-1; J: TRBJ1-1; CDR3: CASSEWDGEAFF
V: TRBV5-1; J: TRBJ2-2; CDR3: CASSPIAGEGTGELFF
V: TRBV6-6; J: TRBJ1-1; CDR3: CASTTGDTEAFF
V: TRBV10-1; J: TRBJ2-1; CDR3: CASSESSIRQFF
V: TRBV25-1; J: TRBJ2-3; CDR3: CASSAPGTGHTDTQYF
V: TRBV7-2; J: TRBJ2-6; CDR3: CASSSSRANVLTF
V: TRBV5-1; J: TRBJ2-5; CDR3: CASSNRGSQETQYF
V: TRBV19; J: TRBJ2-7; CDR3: CASSIQGFSGHEQYF
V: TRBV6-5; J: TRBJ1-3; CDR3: CASSSTGVLSGNTIYF
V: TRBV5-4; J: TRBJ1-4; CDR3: CASSSGGATNEKLFF
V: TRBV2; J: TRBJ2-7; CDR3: CASTRGFSYEQYF
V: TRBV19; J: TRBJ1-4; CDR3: CASSTYNGGTGEKLFF
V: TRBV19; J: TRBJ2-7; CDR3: CASADRDRGHYEQYF
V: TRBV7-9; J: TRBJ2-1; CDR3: CASSAGSSYNEQFF
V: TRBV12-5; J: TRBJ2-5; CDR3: CASGLVAQPQYF
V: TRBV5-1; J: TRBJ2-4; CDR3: CASSPGLAPNIQYF
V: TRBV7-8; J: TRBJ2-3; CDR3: CASSSLSLLVEPIGDTQYF
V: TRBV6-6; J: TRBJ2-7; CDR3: CASSQKGSGGSYEQYF
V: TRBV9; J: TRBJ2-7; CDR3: CASSAGTSGFYEQYF
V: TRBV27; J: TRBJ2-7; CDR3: CASRELGHFEGYEQYF
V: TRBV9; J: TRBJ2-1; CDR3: CASSVSSDSSSYNEQFF
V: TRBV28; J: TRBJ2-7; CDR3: CASSSWEGLGEQYF
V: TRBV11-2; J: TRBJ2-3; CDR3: CASSRSSHYRVDTQYF
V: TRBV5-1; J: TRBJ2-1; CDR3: CASTSTSRNEQFF
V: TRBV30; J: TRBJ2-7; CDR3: CACLAGWAYEQYF
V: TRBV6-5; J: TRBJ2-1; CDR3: CASRETGYEGQFF
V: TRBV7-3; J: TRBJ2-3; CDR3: CASSPLRGGDTQYF
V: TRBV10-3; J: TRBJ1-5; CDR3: CAISESTRGSNQPQHF
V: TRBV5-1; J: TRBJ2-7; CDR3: CASSSGGSVYEQYF
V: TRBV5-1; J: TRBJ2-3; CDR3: CASSLTTSPKGTDTQYF
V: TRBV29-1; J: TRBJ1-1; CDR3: CSVGLNTEAFF
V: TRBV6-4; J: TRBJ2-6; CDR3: CASSETRAGANVLTF
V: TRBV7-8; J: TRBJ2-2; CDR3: CASSRGLAETNTGELFF
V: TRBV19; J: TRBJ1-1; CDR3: CASSLLTDGGAFF
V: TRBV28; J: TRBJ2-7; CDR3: CASSLRVGEQYF
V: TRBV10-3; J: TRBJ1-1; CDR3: CAISGGSTEAFF
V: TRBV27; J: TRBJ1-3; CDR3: CASSPTSRSSGNTIYF
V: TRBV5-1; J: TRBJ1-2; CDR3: CASSFSGGNYGYTF